This T cell receptor (beta chain) was sequenced in a study of OX40 agonist ivuxolimab in advanced cancers. Study details: A male proportion of about 86% was recorded, with mean age approximately 64 years and range about 23 to 80.

Sequencing was performed with immunoSEQ multiplex PCR; in TCRdb, only in-frame clones are kept and a portion is missing. Seen here are around 25,000 clones, more than 80% observed once, and the top ten hold roughly 17%. Trimming shortened V by 2 bases and J by 5 bases, and 10 bases separated the two germline ends. The CDR3 has 13 amino acids. Per germline, CDR1 SGHAT and CDR2 FQDESV (reference sequence). Study results and caveats: Expanded clones belonging to CD8+ T cells outnumbered, on average, those of CD4+. Certain nonresponders additionally had low normalized T-cell clonal expansion.

Worth noting for this clone: Its antigen is not known.

The specimen comprised CD4+ or CD8+ T cells sorted from blood, sampled in a trial of the OX40 agonist ivuxolimab. The chain couples TRBV11-1 to TRBJ2-7, with a possible D match to TRBD1 (6 bases). The TCR was taken from an adult with an advanced solid tumor such as melanoma, head and neck, liver or kidney cancer. The CDR3 sequence: CASSLTTGNEQYF. The CDR3 DNA is TGTGCCAGCAGCTTAACTACAGGGAACGAGCAGTACTTC.